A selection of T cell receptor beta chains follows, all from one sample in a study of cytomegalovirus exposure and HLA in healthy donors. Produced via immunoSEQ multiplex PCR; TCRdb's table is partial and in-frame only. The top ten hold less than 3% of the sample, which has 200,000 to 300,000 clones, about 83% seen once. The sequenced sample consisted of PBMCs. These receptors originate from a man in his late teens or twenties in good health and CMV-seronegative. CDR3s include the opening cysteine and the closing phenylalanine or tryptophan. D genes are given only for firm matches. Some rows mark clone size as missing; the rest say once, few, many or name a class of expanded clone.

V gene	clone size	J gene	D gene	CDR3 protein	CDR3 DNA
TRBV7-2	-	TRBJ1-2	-	CASSPTGGYGYTF	TGTGCCAGCAGCCCTACCGGAGGGTATGGCTACACCTTC
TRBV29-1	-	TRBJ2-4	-	CSVDPPGNIQYF	TGCAGCGTTGACCCCCCGGGGAACATTCAGTACTTC
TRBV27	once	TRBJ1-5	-	CASREVGGLEQPQHF	TGTGCCAGCCGGGAGGTAGGGGGGTTGGAGCAGCCCCAGCATTTT
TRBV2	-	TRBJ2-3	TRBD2	CASSELAAYPDTQYF	TGTGCCAGCAGTGAACTAGCGGCATATCCAGATACGCAGTATTTT
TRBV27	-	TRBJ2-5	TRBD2	CASSRSGSVETQYF	TGTGCCAGCAGTAGAAGCGGGAGTGTCGAGACCCAGTACTTC
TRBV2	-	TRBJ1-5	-	CASSDFLRVKGNQPQHF	TGTGCCAGCAGTGATTTTTTGAGGGTGAAAGGAAATCAGCCCCAGCATTTT
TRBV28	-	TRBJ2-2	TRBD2	CASSLRAGRTNTGELFF	TGTGCCAGCAGTTTAAGAGCGGGACGAACGAACACCGGGGAGCTGTTTTTT
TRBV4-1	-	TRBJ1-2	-	CASSQGSSNYGYTF	TGCGCCAGCAGCCAAGGTTCCTCTAACTATGGCTACACCTTC
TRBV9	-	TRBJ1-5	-	CASSPPVDRFCQARANQPQHF	TGTGCCAGCAGCCCCCCCGTTGACAGGTTCTGTCAAGCTAGGGCCAATCAGCCCCAGCATTTT
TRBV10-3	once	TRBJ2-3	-	CAIRAGTSTDTQYF	TGTGCCATCAGGGCGGGCACCAGCACAGATACGCAGTATTTT
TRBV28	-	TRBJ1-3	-	CASSFAGDSGNTIYF	TGTGCCAGCAGTTTCGCAGGCGACTCTGGAAACACCATATATTTT
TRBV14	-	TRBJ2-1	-	CASSQGNAGGSYNEQFF	TGTGCCAGCAGCCAAGGGAATGCTGGCGGCTCCTACAATGAGCAGTTCTTC
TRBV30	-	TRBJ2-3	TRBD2	CAWRTGIAGDTQYF	TGTGCCTGGAGAACCGGGATAGCGGGAGATACGCAGTATTTT
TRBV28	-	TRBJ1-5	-	CASSYPDGNQPQHF	TGTGCCAGCAGTTACCCTGACGGGAATCAGCCCCAGCATTTT
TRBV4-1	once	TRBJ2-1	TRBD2	CASSQILAGGYNEQFF	TGCGCCAGCAGCCAAATCCTAGCGGGGGGATACAATGAGCAGTTCTTC
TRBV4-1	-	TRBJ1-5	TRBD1	CASSQGQEEGPQHF	TGCGCCAGCAGCCAGGGACAGGAAGAGGGGCCCCAGCATTTT
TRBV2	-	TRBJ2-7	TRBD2	CASRGLAAPYEQYF	TGTGCCAGCAGGGGGCTAGCGGCCCCCTACGAGCAGTACTTC
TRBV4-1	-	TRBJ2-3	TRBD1	CASSQDLGQGGTDTQYF	TGCGCCAGCAGCCAAGATCTTGGACAGGGGGGCACAGATACGCAGTATTTT
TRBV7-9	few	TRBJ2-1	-	CASTTREVDNEQFF	TGTGCCAGCACCACAAGGGAGGTAGACAATGAGCAGTTCTTC
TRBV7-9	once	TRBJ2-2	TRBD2	CASSSGGGLTGELFF	TGTGCCAGCAGCTCCGGGGGGGGACTCACCGGGGAGCTGTTTTTT
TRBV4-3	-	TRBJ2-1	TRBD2	CASSQVLSRGSWLNEQFF	TGCGCCAGCAGCCAAGTTTTGTCTCGCGGGAGTTGGTTAAATGAGCAGTTCTTC
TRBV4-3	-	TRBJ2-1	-	CASSQGTGRNNEQFF	TGCGCCAGCAGCCAAGGAACCGGGAGAAACAATGAGCAGTTCTTC
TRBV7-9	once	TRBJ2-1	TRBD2	CASSLLAGGRGVNEQFF	TGTGCCAGCAGCTTACTAGCGGGAGGGCGGGGGGTCAATGAGCAGTTCTTC
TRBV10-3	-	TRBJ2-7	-	CAIGHEASYEQYF	TGTGCCATCGGACACGAGGCTTCCTACGAGCAGTACTTC
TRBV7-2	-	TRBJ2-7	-	CASSLYYEQYF	TGTGCCAGCAGCCTATACTACGAGCAGTACTTC
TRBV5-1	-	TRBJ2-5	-	CASTARRGQETQYF	TGCGCCAGCACAGCTCGGAGGGGCCAAGAGACCCAGTACTTC
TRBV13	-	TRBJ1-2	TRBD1	CASSLGRQGLGMDGYTF	TGTGCCAGCAGCTTAGGGAGACAGGGGCTGGGGATGGATGGCTACACCTTC
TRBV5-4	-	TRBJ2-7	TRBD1	CASSPTTGALYEQYF	TGTGCCAGCAGCCCGACGACAGGGGCGCTTTACGAGCAGTACTTC
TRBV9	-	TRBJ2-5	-	CASSVGPAETQYF	TGTGCCAGCAGCGTAGGGCCAGCGGAGACCCAGTACTTC
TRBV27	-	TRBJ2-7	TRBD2	CASRALAGGLYEQYF	TGTGCCAGCAGGGCTCTAGCGGGAGGGCTCTACGAGCAGTACTTC
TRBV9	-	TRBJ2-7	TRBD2	CASSVDLAGGPGEQYF	TGTGCCAGCAGCGTAGATCTAGCGGGAGGGCCCGGCGAGCAGTACTTC
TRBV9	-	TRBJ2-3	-	CASSASRNTDTQYF	TGTGCCAGCAGCGCAAGCAGGAACACAGATACGCAGTATTTT
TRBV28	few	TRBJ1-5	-	CASSLGGQPQHF	TGTGCCAGCAGTTTAGGAGGTCAGCCCCAGCATTTT
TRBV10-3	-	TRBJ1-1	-	CAISGGGQGASTEAFF	TGTGCCATCAGCGGCGGGGGGCAGGGCGCCAGCACTGAAGCTTTCTTT
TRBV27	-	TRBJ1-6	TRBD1	CATGQGAMSESPLHF	TGTGCCACAGGACAGGGGGCAATGTCGGAGTCACCCCTCCACTTT
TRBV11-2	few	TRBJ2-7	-	CASSFSTGSYEQYF	TGTGCCAGCAGCTTCTCCACAGGTTCCTACGAGCAGTACTTC
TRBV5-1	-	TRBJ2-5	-	CASSLVPNQGPQYF	TGCGCCAGCAGCTTGGTACCGAACCAGGGGCCCCAGTACTTC
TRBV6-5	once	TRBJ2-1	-	CASSSATSYENEQFF	TGTGCCAGCAGTTCCGCTACTAGTTACGAAAATGAGCAGTTCTTC
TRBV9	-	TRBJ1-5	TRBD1	CASSPGGTVSNQPQHF	TGTGCCAGCAGCCCAGGCGGGACAGTTAGCAATCAGCCCCAGCATTTT
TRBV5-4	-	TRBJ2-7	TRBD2	CASQLAGGYEQYF	TGTGCCAGCCAACTAGCGGGAGGTTACGAGCAGTACTTC
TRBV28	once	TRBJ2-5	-	CASSSPNERRAQYF	TGTGCCAGCAGTTCCCCCAACGAGCGGAGGGCCCAGTACTTC
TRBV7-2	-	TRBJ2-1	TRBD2	CASSFIAGVSEQFF	TGTGCCAGCAGCTTCATAGCGGGAGTGAGTGAGCAGTTCTTC
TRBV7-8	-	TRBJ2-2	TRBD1	CASSSGGETGELFF	TGTGCCAGCAGCTCAGGGGGTGAGACCGGGGAGCTGTTTTTT
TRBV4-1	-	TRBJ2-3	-	CASSQDREGTDTQYF	TGCGCCAGCAGCCAAGACAGGGAAGGCACAGATACGCAGTATTTT
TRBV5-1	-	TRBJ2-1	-	CASSLQGYNEQFF	TGCGCCAGCAGCCTCCAGGGTTACAATGAGCAGTTCTTC
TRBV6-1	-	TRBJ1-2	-	CASSAEGSYGYTF	TGTGCCAGCAGTGCGGAGGGTAGCTATGGCTACACCTTC
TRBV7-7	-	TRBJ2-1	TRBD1	CASSFCPSSGTELF	TGTGCTAGCAGCTTTTGCCCCTCCTCCGGGACAGAACTCTTC
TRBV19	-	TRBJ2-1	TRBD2	CASSIGGLGGEQFF	TGTGCCAGTAGTATAGGGGGACTAGGGGGTGAGCAGTTCTTC
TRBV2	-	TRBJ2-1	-	CASRGLELYNEQFF	TGTGCCAGCAGGGGGCTAGAACTCTACAATGAGCAGTTCTTC
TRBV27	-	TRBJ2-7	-	CASSAGYEQYF	TGTGCCAGCAGTGCAGGCTACGAGCAGTACTTC
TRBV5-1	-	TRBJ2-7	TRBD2	CASSQGLAGVTFEQYF	TGCGCCAGCAGCCAAGGCCTAGCGGGGGTTACCTTCGAGCAGTACTTC
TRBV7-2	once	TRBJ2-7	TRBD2	CASNEPGLSYEQYF	TGTGCCAGCAACGAACCGGGACTATCGTACGAGCAGTACTTC
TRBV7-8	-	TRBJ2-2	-	CASSLQQVPGELFF	TGTGCCAGCAGCCTCCAACAGGTCCCCGGGGAGCTGTTTTTT